A few counts support the clone carrying this TCR beta chain. This sample was taken from a study of cytomegalovirus exposure and HLA in healthy donors. Profiling relied on immunoSEQ multiplex PCR, and the TCRdb table lists in-frame clones only, not all of them. The sample lists over 200,000 clones; around 89% were seen once. V lost 9 bases and J lost 6, with 8 bases in between. Germline lookup yields CDR1 SNHLY and CDR2 FYNNEI. The CDR3 totals 11 residues. Material: PBMCs. The gene calls are TRBV2 and TRBJ2-2; a possible D gene is TRBD2 (6 bases). This receptor was identified in a woman between 18 and 29 years old in good health and CMV-seronegative. The CDR3 bases are TGTGCCAGGGGGGAGGCCGGGGAGCTGTTTTTT. It translates to CARGEAGELFF.